Below are 14 T cell receptor beta chains sequenced from a single sample in a study of cytomegalovirus exposure and HLA in healthy donors listed by TCRdb under 2017. Library preparation employed the immunoSEQ multiplex PCR assay. The multiplex PCR relied on a mix of 60 forward primers for TCR Vbeta segments and 13 reverse primers for TCR Jbeta segments. TCRdb obtained this table from immuneACCESS and retained in-frame rearrangements with V and J assigned. These tables miss some clones; where compared with another copy, unresolved V genes account for less than half of the shortfall, and the remainder is unexplained. The sample includes some 120,000 clones, with around 75% observed a single time. The ten largest clones represent 2.5% to 3.5% of the sample. Sequenced material: PBMCs. The receptors come from a young man in good health and CMV-seronegative.

The V gene is TRBV7-6, the J gene TRBJ2-1, with 7 bases fitting TRBD2. After removal of 1 base from V and 4 bases from J, the junction contained 4 bases not matched to a gene. This CDR3 is 15 amino acids long. The germline CDR1 and CDR2 sequences are SGHVS and FNYEAQ. CDR3 sequence: CASSLVGGDYNEQFF. DNA of the CDR3: TGTGCCAGCAGCTTAGTTGGGGGGGATTACAATGAGCAGTTCTTC.

The chain employs TRBV15 and TRBJ2-3; no reliable D call. Per germline, CDR1 LNHNV and CDR2 YYDKDF (reference sequence). The length of the CDR3 is 16 residues. V was shortened by 0 bases and J by 2 bases, with 12 bases between the two germline ends. The CDR3 DNA reads TGTGCCACCAGCAGAGATTTCTATCAGGCCACAGATACGCAGTATTTT. Translation: CATSRDFYQATDTQYF.

The chain uses TRBV12-5 and TRBJ1-4; 10 bases match TRBD1. In germline, CDR1 is LGHNT, CDR2 FRNRAP. The CDR3 covers 17 residues. After removal of 1 base from V and 4 bases from J, the junction contained 6 bases not matched to a gene. This chain's CDR3 is CASGLEGQGGVNEKLFF. CDR3 in DNA: TGTGCTAGTGGTTTGGAAGGACAGGGGGGGGTTAATGAAAAACTGTTTTTT. Complete variable domain (other parts from reference TRBV12-5 and TRBJ1-4): DARVTQTPRHKVTEMGQEVTMRCQPILGHNTVFWYRQTMMQGLELLAYFRNRAPLDDSGMPKDRFSAEMPDATLATLKIQPSEPRDSAVYFCASGLEGQGGVNEKLFFGSGTQLSVL.

This clone has a handful of counts. This chain connects TRBV4-1 to TRBJ1-4; 11 bases line up with TRBD1. V shed 1 base and J 11 bases; nucleotides not matched to a gene: 0. The CDR3 is 13 residues long. Germline lookup yields CDR1 MGHRA and CDR2 YSYEKL. The CDR3 loop reads CASSQGTGGKLFF. The DNA of the CDR3 is TGCGCCAGCAGCCAAGGGACAGGGGGCAAACTGTTTTTT.

The chain joins TRBV30 to TRBJ2-1; D remains ambiguous. The CDR3 extends over 11 amino acids. V was trimmed by 2 bases and J by 7 bases, leaving 6 bases between them. Germline values: CDR1 GTSNPN, CDR2 SVGIG (reference sequence). CDR3 in amino acids: CAWSYYNEQFF. DNA of the CDR3: TGTGCCTGGAGTTATTATAATGAGCAGTTCTTC.

In nucleotides, the CDR3 is TGCGCCAGCGAGGCGGCTGGTTCGGATACGCAGTATTTT. This translates into CASEAAGSDTQYF. V gene TRBV5-1 combines with J gene TRBJ2-3; D remains unclear. Germline assignment: CDR1 SGHRS and CDR2 YFSETQ. V was trimmed by 7 bases and J by 6 bases, leaving 15 bases between them. The CDR3 consists of 13 residues.

V is TRBV6-1 and J is TRBJ2-6; tentatively, D is TRBD1 (5 bases). V was shortened by 7 bases and J by 2 bases, with 12 bases between the two germline ends. The CDR3 loop spans 15 amino acids. From germline, CDR1 is MNHNS and CDR2 SASEGT. CDR3 DNA sequence: TGTGCCAGCAAGGCAGGGTTTACTGGGGCCAACGTCCTGACTTTC. Protein product: CASKAGFTGANVLTF.

The DNA of the CDR3 is TGCGCCAGCAGCCAAGGCCGGACTAGCGGACGGGAGCAGTTCTTC. Protein: CASSQGRTSGREQFF. The chain uses TRBV4-3 and TRBJ2-1; 10 bases agree with TRBD2. The V segment lost 1 base and the J segment 10 bases; nucleotides outside the gene matches: 7. Germline values: CDR1 LGHNA, CDR2 YSLEER. The CDR3 is 15 residues long.

This clone was detected many times. The chain combines TRBV21-1 with TRBJ2-2; the table's D gene call, TRBD2, was not cross checked with the DNA. TRBV21-1 is assigned pseudogene status. The CDR3 has 19 residues. This CDR3 reads CASSNRNLPGLAGTGELFF. Written as DNA, the CDR3 is TGTGCCAGCAGCAACAGAAACCTTCCGGGACTAGCGGGCACCGGGGAGCTGTTTTTT.

As for this clone: The junction does not match germline at one end; this may be a read error. This chain links TRBV6-5 with TRBJ1-6; a possible D gene is TRBD1 (5 bases). CDR3 length: 14 residues. In germline, CDR1 is MNHEY, CDR2 SVGAGI. CDR3 amino acids: CASSYEQDNSPLHF. The CDR3 DNA reads TGTGCCAGCAGTTACGAACAGGATAACTCACCCCTCCACTTT.

The chain uses TRBV7-2 and TRBJ1-1; perhaps TRBD1 as D (6 bases). CDR1 is SGHTA, CDR2 FQGNSA, per germline. There are 14 residues in the CDR3. V lost 2 bases to trimming and J lost 8 bases, with 15 bases between them. This chain's CDR3 is CASSLNQGLNEAFF. CDR3 coding DNA: TGTGCCAGCAGCTTAAACCAGGGGCTGAACGAAGCTTTCTTT. Drawing the rest from reference TRBV7-2 and TRBJ1-1, the complete variable domain is GAGVSQSPSNKVTEKGKDVELRCDPISGHTALYWYRQSLGQGLEFLIYFQGNSAPDKSGLPSDRFSAERTGGSVSTLTIQRTQQEDSAVYLCASSLNQGLNEAFFGQGTRLTVV.

This chain uses TRBV6-5 with TRBJ2-2; D not resolved. The CDR3 runs 14 residues. Between the trimmed V and J ends, which lost 6 bases and 3 bases, there was a span of 11 bases. In germline, CDR1 is MNHEY, CDR2 SVGAGI. The CDR3 sequence is CASRLSGYTGELFF. For the CDR3, the DNA is TGTGCCAGCAGATTGTCGGGTTACACCGGGGAGCTGTTTTTT.

This chain links TRBV30 with TRBJ1-1; the D gene is possibly TRBD1 (5 bases). CDR3 length: 13 residues. V gave up 5 bases and J gave up 2 bases, with 12 bases separating them. Germline V lookup: CDR1 GTSNPN, CDR2 SVGIG (reference sequence). This chain's CDR3 is CAWAADSNTEAFF. CDR3 DNA sequence: TGTGCCTGGGCTGCCGACAGTAACACTGAAGCTTTCTTT.

The genes are TRBV2 and TRBJ1-2, with 8 bases that match TRBD1. Germline V gene lookup returns CDR1 SNHLY and CDR2 FYNNEI. CDR3 size: 15 residues. The V gene end was trimmed by 4 bases and the J gene end by 7 bases; junction bases not matched to a gene: 11. In DNA form, the CDR3 reads TGTGCCAGCAGTGGAAACAGGGGGGCTAGTGTTGGCTACACCTTC. Translated: CASSGNRGASVGYTF.